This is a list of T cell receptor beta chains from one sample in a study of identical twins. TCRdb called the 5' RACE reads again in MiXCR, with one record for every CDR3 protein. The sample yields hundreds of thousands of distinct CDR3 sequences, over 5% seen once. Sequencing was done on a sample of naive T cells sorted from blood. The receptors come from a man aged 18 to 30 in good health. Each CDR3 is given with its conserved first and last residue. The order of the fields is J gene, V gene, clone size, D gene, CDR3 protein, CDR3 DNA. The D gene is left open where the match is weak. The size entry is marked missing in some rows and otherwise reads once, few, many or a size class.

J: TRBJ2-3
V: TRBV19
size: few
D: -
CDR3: CASGQTDTQYF
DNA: TGTGCCTCCGGACAGACAGATACGCAGTATTTT

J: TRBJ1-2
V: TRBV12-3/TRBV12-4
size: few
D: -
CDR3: CASSLIRSDGYTF
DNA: TGTGCCAGCAGTTTAATCCGGTCTGATGGCTACACCTTC

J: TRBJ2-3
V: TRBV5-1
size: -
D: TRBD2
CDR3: CASRQSRLAASTDTQYF
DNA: TGCGCCAGCAGACAAAGCCGACTAGCAGCCAGCACAGATACGCAGTATTTT

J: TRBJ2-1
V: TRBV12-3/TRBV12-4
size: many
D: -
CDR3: CASSKVGEQFF
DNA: TGTGCCAGCAGCAAAGTGGGTGAGCAGTTCTTC

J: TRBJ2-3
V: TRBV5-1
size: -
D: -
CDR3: CASSLDRADLNTQYF
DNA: TGCGCCAGCAGCTTAGACAGAGCAGACTTGAATACGCAGTATTTT

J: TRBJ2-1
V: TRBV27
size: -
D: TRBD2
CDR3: CASSESGRATEQFF
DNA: TGTGCCAGCAGTGAAAGCGGGAGGGCAACGGAGCAGTTCTTC

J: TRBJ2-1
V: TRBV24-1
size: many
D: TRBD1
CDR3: CATSDSGQGRPNEQFF
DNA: TGTGCCACCAGTGACTCCGGACAGGGCAGGCCCAATGAGCAGTTCTTC

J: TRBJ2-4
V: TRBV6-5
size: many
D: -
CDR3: CASSYSPGSAKNIQYF
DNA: TGTGCCAGCAGTTACTCTCCGGGTTCAGCCAAAAACATTCAGTACTTC

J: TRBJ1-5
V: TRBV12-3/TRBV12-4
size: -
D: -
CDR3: CASTFGGNQPQHF
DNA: TGTGCCAGCACCTTTGGTGGCAATCAGCCCCAGCATTTT

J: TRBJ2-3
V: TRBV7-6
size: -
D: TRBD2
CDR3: CASSLLAGGVTDTQYF
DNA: TGTGCCAGCAGCTTACTAGCGGGAGGGGTCACAGATACGCAGTATTTT

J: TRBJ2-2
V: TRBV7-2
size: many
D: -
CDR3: CASSLAGGQRELFF
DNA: TGTGCCAGCAGCTTAGCGGGAGGACAGCGGGAGCTGTTTTTT

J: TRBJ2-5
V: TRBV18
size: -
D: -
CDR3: CASSQAGEAETQYF
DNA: TGTGCCAGCTCGCAGGCTGGGGAGGCAGAGACCCAGTACTTC

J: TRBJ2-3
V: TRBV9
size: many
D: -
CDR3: CASQERSTDTQYF
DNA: TGTGCCAGCCAGGAGCGGAGCACAGATACGCAGTATTTT

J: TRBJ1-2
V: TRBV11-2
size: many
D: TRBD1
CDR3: CASSPSRVGTGTDGYTF
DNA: TGTGCCAGCAGCCCCTCTCGTGTTGGGACAGGGACCGATGGCTACACCTTC

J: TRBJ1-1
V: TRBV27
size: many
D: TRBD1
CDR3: CASSFQDRTEAFF
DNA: TGTGCCAGCAGTTTTCAGGACAGGACTGAAGCTTTCTTT

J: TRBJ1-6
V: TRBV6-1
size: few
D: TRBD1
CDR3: CASGSRGPGLSNSPLHF
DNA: TGTGCCAGCGGTAGCAGGGGGCCTGGTCTGTCCAATTCACCCCTCCACTTT

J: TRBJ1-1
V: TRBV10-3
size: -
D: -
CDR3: CAISDIGGAPEAFF
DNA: TGTGCCATCAGTGACATCGGGGGAGCCCCTGAAGCTTTCTTT

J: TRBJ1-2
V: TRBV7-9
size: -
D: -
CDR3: CASSHGSDNYGYTF
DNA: TGTGCCAGCAGCCACGGGTCAGATAACTATGGCTACACCTTC

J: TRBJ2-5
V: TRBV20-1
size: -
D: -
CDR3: CSARVDERTQYF
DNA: TGCAGTGCTAGAGTGGACGAGAGGACCCAGTACTTC

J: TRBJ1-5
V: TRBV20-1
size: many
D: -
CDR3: CSAGARFGGNQPQHF
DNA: TGCAGTGCTGGTGCAAGGTTTGGGGGCAATCAGCCCCAGCATTTT

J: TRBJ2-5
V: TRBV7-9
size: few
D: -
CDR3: CASSSRGPETQYF
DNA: TGTGCCAGCAGCTCGCGAGGTCCGGAGACCCAGTACTTC

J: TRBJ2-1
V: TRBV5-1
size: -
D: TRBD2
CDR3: CASSPGFWLAAVNEQFF
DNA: TGCGCCAGCAGCCCCGGTTTCTGGCTAGCGGCGGTCAATGAGCAGTTCTTC

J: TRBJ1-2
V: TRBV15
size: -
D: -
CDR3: CATSRDPGNGYTF
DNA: TGTGCCACCAGCAGAGATCCGGGTAACGGCTACACCTTC

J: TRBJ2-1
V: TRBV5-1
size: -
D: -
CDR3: CASSLATGLEQFF
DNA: TGCGCCAGCAGCTTGGCTACCGGGCTTGAGCAGTTCTTC

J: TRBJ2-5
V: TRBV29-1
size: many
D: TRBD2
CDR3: CSVPLISWGLAGQETQYF
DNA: TGCAGCGTTCCCCTTATAAGCTGGGGACTAGCGGGGCAAGAGACCCAGTACTTC

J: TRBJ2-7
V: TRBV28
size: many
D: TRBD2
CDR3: CASSFSSSGSNEQYF
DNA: TGTGCCAGCAGTTTTTCTTCCAGCGGGAGTAACGAGCAGTACTTC

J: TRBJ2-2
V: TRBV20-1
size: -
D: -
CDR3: CSARDDLRADTGELFF
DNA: TGCAGTGCTAGAGACGACCTTCGGGCCGACACCGGGGAGCTGTTTTTT

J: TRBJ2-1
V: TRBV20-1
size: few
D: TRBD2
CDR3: CSAPFSGTAYNEQFF
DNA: TGCAGTGCTCCCTTTAGCGGGACGGCCTACAATGAGCAGTTCTTC

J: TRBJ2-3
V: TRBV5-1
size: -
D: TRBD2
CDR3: CASSLTSGTSGMWTDTQYF
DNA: TGCGCCAGCAGCCTCACATCCGGGACTAGCGGGATGTGGACAGATACGCAGTATTTT

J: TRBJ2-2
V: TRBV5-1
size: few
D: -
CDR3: CASSLAEGSTGELFF
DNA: TGCGCCAGCAGCTTGGCCGAGGGGAGCACCGGGGAGCTGTTTTTT

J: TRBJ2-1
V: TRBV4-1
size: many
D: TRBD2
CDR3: CASSQRGGRGYNEQFF
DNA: TGCGCCAGCAGCCAAAGGGGCGGGAGGGGATACAATGAGCAGTTCTTC

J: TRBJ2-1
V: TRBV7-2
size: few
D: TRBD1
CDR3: CASSQTRTGGHEQFF
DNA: TGTGCCAGCAGCCAGACCCGGACAGGGGGCCACGAGCAGTTCTTC

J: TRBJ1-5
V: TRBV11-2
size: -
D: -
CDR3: CASSPDLGLGNQPQHF
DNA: TGTGCCAGCAGCCCAGATTTGGGTTTGGGCAATCAGCCCCAGCATTTT

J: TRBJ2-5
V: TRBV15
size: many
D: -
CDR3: CATSRDRGLGETQYF
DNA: TGTGCCACCAGCAGAGATAGGGGTCTAGGAGAGACCCAGTACTTC

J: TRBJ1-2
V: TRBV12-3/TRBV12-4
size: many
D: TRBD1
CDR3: CASIGTGPYGYTF
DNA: TGTGCCAGCATTGGGACAGGGCCCTATGGCTACACCTTC

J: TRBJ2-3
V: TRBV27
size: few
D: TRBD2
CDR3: CASSFPAGGGTDTQYF
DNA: TGTGCCAGCAGTTTCCCGGCGGGAGGCGGTACAGATACGCAGTATTTT

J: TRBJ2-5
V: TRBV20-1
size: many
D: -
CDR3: CAPRPRETQYF
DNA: TGCGCGCCCCGGCCCCGAGAGACCCAGTACTTC

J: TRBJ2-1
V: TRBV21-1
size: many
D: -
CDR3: CASSHLAGDPNDNEQFF
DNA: TGTGCCAGCAGCCATCTAGCGGGAGATCCCAATGACAATGAGCAGTTCTTC

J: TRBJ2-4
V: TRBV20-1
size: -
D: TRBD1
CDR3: CSAGQGKAKNIQYF
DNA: TGCAGTGCTGGACAGGGAAAAGCCAAAAACATTCAGTACTTC

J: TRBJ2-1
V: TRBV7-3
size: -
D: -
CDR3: CASSLDSGSQQFF
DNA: TGTGCCAGCAGCTTAGACAGCGGGTCCCAGCAGTTCTTC

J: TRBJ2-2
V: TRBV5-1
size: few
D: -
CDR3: CASSLEGQGTANTGELFF
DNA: TGCGCCAGCAGCCTGGAGGGGCAAGGAACCGCGAACACCGGGGAGCTGTTTTTT

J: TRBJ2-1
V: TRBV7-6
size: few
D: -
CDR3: CASSYRAVGTYNEQFF
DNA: TGTGCCAGCAGCTATAGGGCTGTAGGAACCTACAATGAGCAGTTCTTC

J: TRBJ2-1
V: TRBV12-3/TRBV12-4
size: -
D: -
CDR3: CASSVPGVGTYNEQFF
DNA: TGTGCCAGCAGTGTCCCTGGGGTCGGCACCTACAATGAGCAGTTCTTC

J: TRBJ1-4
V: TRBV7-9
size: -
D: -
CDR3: CASSSDGTTNEKLFF
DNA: TGTGCCAGCAGCTCGGACGGGACAACTAATGAAAAACTGTTTTTT

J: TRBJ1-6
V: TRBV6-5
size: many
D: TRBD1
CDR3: CASSYYRGYDQTLHF
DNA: TGTGCCAGCAGTTACTACAGGGGTTACGATCAGACCCTCCACTTT

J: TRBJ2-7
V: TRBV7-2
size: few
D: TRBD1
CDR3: CASSTATGGAYEQYF
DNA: TGTGCCAGCAGCACAGCAACAGGGGGCGCTTACGAGCAGTACTTC

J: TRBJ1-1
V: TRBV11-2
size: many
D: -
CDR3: CASSLEVRTSEAFF
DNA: TGTGCCAGCAGCTTAGAAGTTCGAACAAGTGAAGCTTTCTTT

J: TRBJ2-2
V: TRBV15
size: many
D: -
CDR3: CATSVKVGELFF
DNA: TGTGCCACCAGCGTTAAGGTCGGGGAGCTGTTTTTT

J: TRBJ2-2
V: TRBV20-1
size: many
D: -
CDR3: CSVPDRKTGELFF
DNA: TGCAGTGTCCCGGACAGAAAAACCGGGGAGCTGTTTTTT

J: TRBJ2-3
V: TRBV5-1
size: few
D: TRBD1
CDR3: CASSSTGTGRPDTQYF
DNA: TGCGCCAGCAGCTCCACCGGGACAGGGCGTCCAGATACGCAGTATTTT

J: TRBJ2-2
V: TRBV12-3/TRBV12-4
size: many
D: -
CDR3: CASRETGSGELFF
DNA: TGTGCCAGCAGGGAGACGGGATCCGGGGAGCTGTTTTTT

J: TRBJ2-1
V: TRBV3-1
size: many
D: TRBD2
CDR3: CASSQDLSSGRARTEQFF
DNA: TGTGCCAGCAGCCAAGATCTGAGTAGCGGGAGGGCCAGAACTGAGCAGTTCTTC

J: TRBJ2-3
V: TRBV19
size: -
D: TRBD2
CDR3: CASSILAGGLPGTDTQYF
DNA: TGTGCCAGTAGTATCCTAGCGGGAGGATTACCGGGCACAGATACGCAGTATTTT